This entry concerns a single TCR beta chain. Its antigen is not known. The CDR3 totals 15 residues. Trimming cost V 0 bases and J 0 bases, with 9 bases left between them. CDR1 SGDLS and CDR2 YYNGEE come from the germline V gene. The data were obtained in a study of OX40 agonist ivuxolimab in advanced cancers. Study details: Patients receiving dose escalation had hepatocellular carcinoma, melanoma, renal cell or head and neck cancer.

Overall study findings and caveats: The average count of expanded clones was higher among CD8+ T cells than among CD4+. Low normalized T-cell clonal expansion also characterized some of the nonresponders.

Here immunoSEQ multiplex PCR was the method, and the copy in TCRdb shows in-frame clones only, minus some. The repertoire includes about 7,900 clones, roughly 87% of them detected once, and 25% to 35% sits in the top ten. The V and J genes are TRBV9 and TRBJ2-5; unclear D gene. This TCR was recovered from an adult with an advanced solid tumor such as melanoma, head and neck, liver or kidney cancer. The sample consisted of CD4+ or CD8+ T cells sorted from blood, taken in a trial of the OX40 agonist ivuxolimab. The CDR3 is CASSVAGTYQETQYF. The CDR3 nucleotides read TGTGCCAGCAGCGTAGCCGGCACTTACCAAGAGACCCAGTACTTC.